The 16 T cell receptor beta chains presented below share a single source sample, sequenced in a study of cytomegalovirus exposure and HLA in healthy donors. The study ran its PCR with 60 Vbeta and 13 Jbeta primers. The method was immunoSEQ multiplex PCR; TCRdb's version includes in-frame clones alone and lacks a portion of them. Of about 130,000 clones listed, roughly 9.7% were seen once; the top ten hold 1.8%. Sequencing was done on a sample of PBMCs. The receptors come from a man aged 50-59 years in good health and CMV-seronegative.

The V gene is TRBV5-1, the J gene TRBJ1-4; perhaps TRBD1 as D (6 bases). Looked up from germline, CDR1 is SGHRS and CDR2 is YFSETQ. Trimming removed 2 bases at V and 2 bases at J, with 13 bases between. The CDR3 loop spans 16 amino acids. The CDR3 DNA reads TGCGCCAGCAGCTTACAGGGTGGGGCGACTAATGAAAAACTGTTTTTT. The encoded protein is CASSLQGGATNEKLFF.

The V call is TRBV7-8, the J call TRBJ2-7; TRBD1 matches at 7 bases. Germline V gives CDR1 SGHVS, CDR2 FQNEAQ. The J segment lost 4 bases and the V segment lost 4 bases, leaving 10 bases of the junction unmatched. The length of the CDR3 is 15 residues. The CDR3 DNA sequence: TGTGCCAGCAGCTCAGGGGGTTTGCTCGCTTACGAGCAGTACTTC. It specifies CASSSGGLLAYEQYF.

The rearrangement links TRBV29-1 to TRBJ1-1; D gene unclear. CDR1 and CDR2 from the germline V gene are SQVTM and ANQGSEA. The CDR3 spans 12 residues. Trimming stripped 5 bases from V and 1 base from J, with 8 bases between. The CDR3 loop reads CSVLRANTEAFF. CDR3 DNA sequence: TGCAGCGTTTTACGAGCGAACACTGAAGCTTTCTTT.

The chain employs TRBV15 and TRBJ2-7; D possibly corresponds to TRBD1 (5 bases). CDR1 and CDR2 from the germline V gene are LNHNV and YYDKDF (reference sequence). The CDR3 sequence is 18 residues long. V lost 3 bases and J lost 0, with 21 bases in between. The CDR3 nucleotides read TGTGCCACCAGCAGGGATACCCTCGGAAGGGGTAGCTCCTACGAGCAGTACTTC. It encodes CATSRDTLGRGSSYEQYF.

The sample holds a few counts of this clone. The gene calls are TRBV5-1 and TRBJ2-1; 9 positions match TRBD2. J lost 4 bases, V lost 4 bases, and 6 bases had no gene match. The CDR3 covers 15 residues. CDR1 SGHRS and CDR2 YFSETQ come from the germline V gene. The CDR3 DNA sequence: TGCGCCAGCAGCCTGTCGACTAGCGGATACAATGAGCAGTTCTTC. Protein sequence: CASSLSTSGYNEQFF.

This clone was picked up a small number of times. The chain uses TRBV7-2 and TRBJ2-3; a possible D gene is TRBD2 (6 bases). The germline gives CDR1 SGHTA, CDR2 FQGNSA. The CDR3 totals 13 residues. Deletions cut 5 bases from V and 4 bases from J, with 10 bases between. CDR3 nucleotides: TGTGCCAGCAGCGTGGGACTCGCAGATACGCAGTATTTT. Its translation: CASSVGLADTQYF.

This clone was counted a few times. This chain connects TRBV7-2 to TRBJ2-7; TRBD1 matches at 10 bases. The CDR3 contains 13 residues. Germline CDR1 reads SGHTA; CDR2 reads FQGNSA. Trimming removed 4 bases from V and 7 bases from J; junction bases left unmatched: 4. CDR3 protein: CASSSRTGGEQYF. The CDR3 nucleotides are TGTGCCAGCAGCTCTCGGACAGGGGGAGAGCAGTACTTC.

This clone was observed a few times. DNA of the CDR3: TGTGCCTGGAGTGTAGAGACACGGAACACTGAAGCTTTCTTT. Its protein is CAWSVETRNTEAFF. The chain uses TRBV30 and TRBJ1-1; D is unresolved. The CDR3 length is 14 residues. V shed 0 bases and J shed 1 base, with 9 bases lying between them. Germline V gene lookup returns CDR1 GTSNPN and CDR2 SVGIG (reference sequence).

Only a few counts were recorded for this clone. The V and J genes are TRBV29-1 and TRBJ2-5; 8 positions match TRBD1. This CDR3 is built from 15 residues. Trimming removed 4 bases from V and 4 bases from J; junction bases left unmatched: 11. Germline V CDR1 and CDR2: SQVTM, ANQGSEA. The CDR3 DNA reads TGCAGCGTTGCGCCCCGGACAGGGCACGGAGAGACCCAGTACTTC. It encodes CSVAPRTGHGETQYF.

The chain is built from TRBV9 and TRBJ1-2, with 7 bases that match TRBD1. The CDR3 has 14 amino acids. Germline V gene lookup returns CDR1 SGDLS and CDR2 YYNGEE. With V trimmed by 3 bases and J by 6 bases, 8 bases remained unmatched. CDR3 sequence reads: CASSDNRGFDGYTF. In nucleotides, the CDR3 is TGTGCCAGCAGCGATAACAGGGGCTTCGATGGCTACACCTTC.

The gene calls are TRBV5-1 and TRBJ1-6; 7 nucleotides agree with TRBD1. CDR1 and CDR2 (germline): SGHRS, YFSETQ. The junction had 4 bases not matched to a gene; V was cut back by 4 bases and J by 9 bases. The CDR3 is 13 amino acids. The CDR3 sequence: CASSQDRVSPLHF. For the CDR3, the DNA is TGCGCCAGCAGCCAAGACAGGGTTTCACCCCTCCACTTT.

This clone was counted only a few times. This rearrangement joins TRBV2 to TRBJ1-1; perhaps TRBD1 as D (5 bases). The CDR3 totals 13 residues. The germline V gene encodes CDR1 SNHLY and CDR2 FYNNEI. The V and J ends lost 5 bases and 5 bases respectively, with 12 bases between them. This CDR3 reads CASSRTGNTEAFF. The CDR3 DNA follows: TGTGCCAGCAGTCGAACAGGAAATACTGAAGCTTTCTTT.

The table lists this clone with a few counts. The chain uses TRBV28 and TRBJ2-7, with D uncertain. The CDR3 totals 14 residues. Germline loops: CDR1 MDHEN, CDR2 SYDVKM. Trimming stripped 2 bases from V and 2 bases from J, with 10 bases between. The CDR3 region is CASSLGQPPYEQYF. The CDR3 DNA reads as TGTGCCAGCAGTTTAGGGCAGCCGCCCTACGAGCAGTACTTC.

This clone was seen a handful of times. This chain connects TRBV20-1 to TRBJ2-5; no clear D. V was cut by 5 bases and J by 2 bases, with 6 bases left in between. Germline CDR1 is DFQATT and CDR2 is SNEGSKA (reference sequence). The length of the CDR3 is 11 residues. CDR3: CSALQQETQYF. The CDR3 DNA sequence: TGCAGTGCTCTTCAGCAAGAGACCCAGTACTTC.

This clone was seen a few times. The chain combines TRBV6-5 with TRBJ1-2; unclear D gene. The germline V and J ends were trimmed by 8 bases and 2 bases, with 15 bases remaining between them. The germline CDR1 and CDR2 sequences are MNHEY and SVGAGI. The CDR3 extends over 14 amino acids. The CDR3 DNA reads as TGTGCCAGCGGCAAAGAGGCGAAGAACTATGGCTACACCTTC. Translation: CASGKEAKNYGYTF.

This clone was detected a few times. The genes are TRBV30 and TRBJ1-1, with a weak D call TRBD1 (6 bases). The germline V gene encodes CDR1 GTSNPN and CDR2 SVGIG (reference sequence). This CDR3 has 14 amino acids. The V and J ends lost 2 bases and 1 base respectively, with 11 bases between them. The CDR3 reads CAWSRGTRNTEAFF. As DNA, the CDR3 is TGTGCCTGGAGTCGTGGGACACGGAACACTGAAGCTTTCTTT.